Listed here are 5 T cell receptor beta chains from one sample, sequenced in a study of blood T cell repertoires in COVID-19. Using immunoSEQ multiplex PCR, the repertoire was profiled, and TCRdb retains in-frame clones only, with some absent. The sample has over 55,000 clones, around 91% seen once. Material: peripheral blood. The receptors here all came from a human donor in a cohort sampled during active COVID-19.

The genes are TRBV9 and TRBJ2-5, with 12 bases lining up with TRBD2. Germline lookup yields CDR1 SGDLS and CDR2 YYNGEE. The CDR3 extends over 14 amino acids. Losses at the gene ends were 3 bases for V and 3 bases for J; bases not matched to a gene: 0. In DNA, the CDR3 is TGTGCCAGCAGCGCTAGCGGGGGGGAAGAGACCCAGTACTTC. Protein: CASSASGGEETQYF.

This clone appeared once. This chain joins TRBV27 and TRBJ1-1; weak D call: TRBD1 (6 bases). Between the trimmed V and J ends, which lost 2 bases and 3 bases, there was a span of 10 bases. CDR1 is MNHEY and CDR2 is SMNVEV in the germline V gene (reference sequence). The CDR3 length is 14 residues. The CDR3 loop is CASSLGQTYTEAFF. The CDR3 DNA follows: TGTGCCAGCAGTTTAGGACAGACTTACACTGAAGCTTTCTTT.

The V gene is TRBV27, the J gene TRBJ1-1; no firm D call. The V gene lost 2 bases and the J gene lost 1 base, with 5 bases spanning the gap. CDR1 is MNHEY and CDR2 is SMNVEV in the germline V gene (reference sequence). This CDR3 is built from 13 residues. The CDR3 is CASSLGENTEAFF. The CDR3 coding sequence is TGTGCCAGCAGTTTAGGAGAGAACACTGAAGCTTTCTTT.

On this clone: Germline is not matched at one junction end, which may reflect a read error. The V call is TRBV2, the J call TRBJ1-3; possibly TRBD1 for D (6 bases). The CDR3 spans 15 residues. CDR1 and CDR2 (germline): SNHLY, FYNNEI. The CDR3 DNA sequence: TGTGCCAGCAGCGAAGGGACACTCTCTGGAAACACCATATATTTT. It encodes CASSEGTLSGNTIYF.

The chain couples TRBV19 to TRBJ1-3; the D is unclear. Germline lookup yields CDR1 LNHDA and CDR2 SQIVND (reference sequence). CDR3 length: 13 amino acids. V was clipped by 7 bases and J by 1 base, with 8 bases between them. CDR3 coding DNA: TGTGCCAGTAAGCGGAGATCTGGAAACACCATATATTTT. Translation: CASKRRSGNTIYF.